This T cell receptor beta chain came from a study of molecular identifiers for immune sequencing clone quantification. Study-level findings and limits: A shared barcode on identical TCR molecules could lead to underestimated sizes for highly expanded clones.

Naive CD8 libraries were made from about 19,000 to 1,100,000 sorted cells, and they used 10%, 30% or 50% RNA. The CDR3 has 16 residues. V was clipped by 3 bases and J by 2 bases, with 18 bases between them. Germline lookup yields CDR1 SQVTM and CDR2 ANQGSEA. Library preparation followed earlier protocols using designated TCR primers. TCRdb independently ran MiXCR on the PCR reads; one entry per CDR3 protein. Here the sample spans over 300,000 distinct CDR3 sequences, 24% being singletons. The sample holds many counts of this clonotype. Its specificity is not known. The receptor's source is a human donor in good health. Some libraries in this study had Jurkat cell RNA spiked in. The sample taken for sequencing was naive CD8+ T cells from blood, with Jurkat cell RNA spiked in. As for subset: FACS-sorted CD8+CD4-CCR7+CD45RA+ naive T cells. This chain joins TRBV29-1 and TRBJ2-3; D is perhaps TRBD1 or TRBD2 (6 bases each). CDR3 sequence: CSVDAQGGLPTDTQYF. Written as DNA, the CDR3 is TGCAGCGTTGATGCCCAAGGGGGACTTCCCACAGATACGCAGTATTTT.